These 30 T cell receptor beta chains were all obtained from the same sample, sequenced in a study of T-cell reconstitution after alpha-beta-depleted transplantation in children. Preparation of the TCRbeta library was carried out with unique molecular identifiers. MiXCR, applied by TCRdb to the PCR reads, yields one record per CDR3 protein. The sample consists of a few hundred thousand distinct CDR3 sequences, over 10% of them appearing once. This material consisted of PBMCs, mostly from graft donor cells, taken 360 days after TCRalphabeta/CD19-depleted stem cell transplant. Source of these receptors: a male patient younger than 18 who had a stem cell transplant for acute myeloid leukemia, so the T cells may come from the graft donor.

This clonotype was seen more than once but under ten times. The rearrangement uses TRBV19 and TRBJ2-1, with D perhaps TRBD2 (5 bases). The CDR3 is 14 residues long. The germline gives CDR1 LNHDA, CDR2 SQIVND (reference sequence). V gave up 3 bases and J gave up 5 bases, with 11 bases separating them. CDR3 loop: CASSIRRKDNEQFF. Here the CDR3 DNA reads TGTGCCAGTAGTATCAGGAGGAAGGACAATGAGCAGTTCTTC.

This clonotype was observed a single time. The chain combines TRBV20-1 with TRBJ2-1; perhaps TRBD1 as D (5 bases). The CDR3 has 12 residues. V lost 2 bases to trimming and J lost 9 bases, with 11 bases between them. CDR1 is DFQATT, CDR2 SNEGSKA, per germline (reference sequence). The CDR3 nucleotides read TGCAGTGCTAGATGGGTTAGGGGTGAGCAGTTCTTC. Protein: CSARWVRGEQFF.

The J gene is TRBJ2-7, the V gene TRBV7-2; 10 bases map to TRBD2. Per germline, CDR1 SGHTA and CDR2 FQGNSA. The CDR3 is 15 residues long. V shed 1 base, J shed 8 bases, and the junction held 8 bases outside the gene matches. As DNA, the CDR3 is TGTGCCAGCAGCTTAGTGGTTCTAGCGGGAGAGCAGCAGTACTTC. This sequence encodes CASSLVVLAGEQQYF.

The chain carries TRBV20-1 and TRBJ2-1; 10 bases agree with TRBD1. Germline V gene sequence: CDR1 DFQATT, CDR2 SNEGSKA (reference sequence). V trimming: 1 base; J trimming: 9 bases; junction bases outside the gene matches: 9. The CDR3 has 15 residues. The CDR3 region has the DNA TGCAGTGCTAGAGGGTTCCGGGACAGGGGAACTGAGCAGTTCTTC. The encoded protein is CSARGFRDRGTEQFF.

There are a few counts of this clonotype. This chain links TRBV3-1 with TRBJ2-1; weak D call: TRBD2 (5 bases). Germline values: CDR1 LGHDT, CDR2 YNNKEL (reference sequence). CDR3 length equals 16 residues. The germline V and J ends were trimmed by 4 bases and 3 bases, with 16 bases remaining between them. CDR3 in amino acids: CASSPGLDTFYNEQFF. The CDR3 DNA reads TGTGCCAGCAGCCCCGGACTCGATACCTTCTACAATGAGCAGTTCTTC.

The rearrangement links TRBV20-1 to TRBJ2-2, with D maybe TRBD1 (6 bases). The germline V gene encodes CDR1 DFQATT and CDR2 SNEGSKA (reference sequence). The CDR3 sequence is 17 residues long. Deletions cut 0 bases from V and 1 base from J, with 15 bases between. The CDR3 region has the DNA TGCAGTGCTAGAGACCTTTGGGCACAGGGGAACACCGGGGAGCTGTTTTTT. It translates to CSARDLWAQGNTGELFF.

This clonotype came up many times. The J gene is TRBJ1-4, the V gene TRBV28; D not resolved. Per germline, CDR1 MDHEN and CDR2 SYDVKM. There are 17 residues in the CDR3. V lost 5 bases and J lost 4, with 20 bases in between. CDR3 sequence (DNA): TGTGCCAGCAGTAACACTCGTCCGGGCGGAGGTAATGAAAAACTGTTTTTT. Protein: CASSNTRPGGGNEKLFF.

The chain has TRBV25-1 and TRBJ1-1, with D possibly TRBD1 on 5 matching bases. In germline, CDR1 is MGHDK, CDR2 SYGVNS. This CDR3 has 16 residues. V was clipped by 0 bases and J by 0 bases, with 11 bases between them. The CDR3 nucleotides read TGTGCCAGCAGTGAATACTCAGGGCTTCTGAACACTGAAGCTTTCTTT. Encoded protein: CASSEYSGLLNTEAFF.

This clonotype was found a few times. The V call is TRBV12-3 or TRBV12-4, the J call TRBJ2-7; D possibly corresponds to TRBD1 (7 bases). With 1 base removed from V and 6 bases from J, the gap between germline ends came to 16 bases. The length of the CDR3 is 15 residues. CDR3: CASSLGRAGGSEQYF. DNA of the CDR3: TGTGCCAGCAGTTTAGGGCGCGCAGGGGGGTCCGAGCAGTACTTC.

The gene calls are TRBV14 and TRBJ1-2; D remains ambiguous. Between the trimmed V and J ends, which lost 0 bases and 4 bases, there was a span of 9 bases. The CDR3 totals 14 residues. In germline, CDR1 is SGHDN, CDR2 FVKESK. The CDR3 region has the DNA TGTGCCAGCAGCCAAGATCCGGGCAGCTATGGCTACACCTTC. Amino acids: CASSQDPGSYGYTF. The full variable domain, completed using reference TRBV14 and TRBJ1-2, is EAGVTQFPSHSVIEKGQTVTLRCDPISGHDNLYWYRRVMGKEIKFLLHFVKESKQDESGMPNNRFLAERTGGTYSTLKVQPAELEDSGVYFCASSQDPGSYGYTFGSGTRLTVV.

The rearrangement links TRBV7-6 to TRBJ1-6; possible D gene TRBD1, 5 bases. CDR1 is SGHVS, CDR2 FNYEAQ, per germline. The CDR3 covers 15 residues. Trimming pared 2 bases from V and 5 bases from J, leaving 10 bases between. The CDR3 region has the DNA TGTGCCAGCAGCTTAAAGCAGGGAGATAATTCACCCCTCCACTTT. Translated, it gives CASSLKQGDNSPLHF. Full variable domain (remainder filled in from reference TRBV7-6 and TRBJ1-6): GAGVSQSPRYKVTKRGQDVALRCDPISGHVSLYWYRQALGQGPEFLTYFNYEAQQDKSGLPNDRFSAERPEGSISTLTIQRTEQRDSAMYRCASSLKQGDNSPLHFGNGTRLTVT.

Ten or more counts support this clonotype. This chain joins TRBV5-1 and TRBJ2-1; TRBD2 aligns across 15 bases. The CDR3 consists of 16 residues. Germline trimming cut 4 bases from V and 4 bases from J; bases unmatched to any gene: 3. CDR1 is SGHRS and CDR2 is YFSETQ in the germline V gene. CDR3 sequence: CASSPGTSGGYNEQFF. For the CDR3, the DNA is TGCGCCAGCAGCCCCGGGACTAGCGGGGGGTACAATGAGCAGTTCTTC.

The chain recombines TRBV7-9 with TRBJ2-7; no clear D. The V and J ends lost 5 bases and 1 base respectively, with 12 bases between them. CDR1 and CDR2 (germline): SEHNR, FQNEAQ (reference sequence). The CDR3 extends over 14 amino acids. CDR3 sequence: CASSQMTGSYEQYF. The CDR3 DNA follows: TGTGCCAGCAGCCAAATGACGGGTTCCTACGAGCAGTACTTC.

This rearrangement joins TRBV2 to TRBJ2-1, with a possible D match to TRBD2 (5 bases). CDR1 SNHLY and CDR2 FYNNEI come from the germline V gene. V was pared by 11 bases and J by 7 bases, with 18 bases between. The CDR3 totals 13 residues. CDR3 region: CAPTRGSGNEQFF. CDR3 DNA: TGTGCCCCTACCCGGGGAAGTGGGAATGAGCAGTTCTTC.

This rearrangement joins TRBV30 to TRBJ2-5; D possibly corresponds to TRBD2 (6 bases). The length of the CDR3 is 11 residues. Germline CDR1 reads GTSNPN; CDR2 reads SVGIG (reference sequence). Trimming cost V 3 bases and J 4 bases, with 6 bases left between them. The CDR3 coding sequence is TGTGCCTGGAGCGGGGGAGAGACCCAGTACTTC. Residues: CAWSGGETQYF.

V and J are TRBV12-3 or TRBV12-4 and TRBJ2-7; D gene uncertain. The CDR3 has 14 amino acids. Trimming cost V 2 bases and J 0 bases, with 8 bases left between them. This CDR3 reads CASSLKHNSYEQYF. CDR3 bases: TGTGCCAGCAGTTTAAAACACAACTCCTACGAGCAGTACTTC.

This clonotype came up many times. The chain recombines TRBV20-1 with TRBJ2-7; no clear D gene. The CDR3 consists of 15 residues. Trimming removed 0 bases at V and 6 bases at J, with 18 bases between. The germline CDR1 and CDR2 sequences are DFQATT and SNEGSKA (reference sequence). In DNA, the CDR3 is TGCAGTGCTAGAGACTTGGCTTCGGGTGGGTCCGAGCAGTACTTC. Its protein is CSARDLASGGSEQYF.

This clonotype was seen a handful of times. The gene calls are TRBV9 and TRBJ1-1; a possible D gene is TRBD1 (5 bases). V shed 4 bases and J shed 2 bases, with 15 bases lying between them. Germline V gives CDR1 SGDLS, CDR2 YYNGEE. The length of the CDR3 is 15 residues. CDR3 residues: CASSPPDRPNTEAFF. The CDR3 DNA reads as TGTGCCAGCAGCCCCCCAGACAGACCCAACACTGAAGCTTTCTTT.

This clonotype showed up just a few times. This chain joins TRBV28 and TRBJ2-3, with TRBD2 as a possible D gene (5 bases). Germline loops: CDR1 MDHEN, CDR2 SYDVKM. The V end lost 5 bases, the J end lost 1 base, and 16 bases lay between the germline ends. This CDR3 has 16 amino acids. CDR3 protein: CASSTPAVKGTDTQYF. The CDR3 DNA reads as TGTGCCAGCAGTACCCCAGCGGTGAAGGGCACAGATACGCAGTATTTT.

This clonotype came up a few times. This chain connects TRBV2 to TRBJ2-7; 7 nucleotides agree with TRBD2. V trimming: 9 bases; J trimming: 5 bases; junction bases outside the gene matches: 13. This CDR3 spans 14 amino acids. Germline V gene data show CDR1 as SNHLY and CDR2 as FYNNEI. The CDR3 is CASREGGPNDEQYF. The CDR3 coding sequence is TGTGCCAGTAGGGAGGGAGGGCCCAATGACGAGCAGTACTTC.

The V call is TRBV29-1, the J call TRBJ2-1; 9 nucleotides match TRBD2. CDR3 length equals 17 residues. Germline V lookup: CDR1 SQVTM, CDR2 ANQGSEA. The V segment lost 3 bases and the J segment 0 bases; nucleotides outside the gene matches: 9. This CDR3 reads CSVDPAGGPGSYNEQFF. The CDR3 nucleotides read TGCAGCGTTGACCCAGCGGGAGGTCCTGGCTCCTACAATGAGCAGTTCTTC.

The rearrangement uses TRBV25-1 and TRBJ2-7, with TRBD2 matching 13 bases. CDR3 size: 14 residues. Germline V CDR1 and CDR2: MGHDK, SYGVNS. The trim removed 6 bases at V and 4 bases at J, leaving 3 bases unmatched. This chain's CDR3 is CASRGLAGEYEQYF. The CDR3 DNA reads as TGTGCCAGCAGAGGACTAGCGGGAGAGTACGAGCAGTACTTC.

This chain connects TRBV12-3 or TRBV12-4 to TRBJ1-1, with 8 bases identical to TRBD1. The CDR3 runs to 14 residues. With 3 bases clipped from V and 5 bases from J, the junction kept 5 bases outside the gene matches. The CDR3 region has the DNA TGTGCCAGCAGTTTTCAGGGGGCAGGGACTGAAGCTTTCTTT. Translated: CASSFQGAGTEAFF.

This chain's CDR3 is CASSSAGTSPSQQYF. Here the CDR3 DNA reads TGTGCCAGCAGCTCCGCCGGGACGAGTCCTAGTCAGCAGTACTTC. J is TRBJ2-7 and V is TRBV7-8; tentatively, D is TRBD1 or TRBD2 (5 bases each). The germline CDR1 and CDR2 sequences are SGHVS and FQNEAQ. Trimming took 4 bases from V and 8 from J, leaving 21 bases between them. This CDR3 has 15 residues.

The chain joins TRBV3-1 to TRBJ2-7; 8 bases are a match to TRBD2. The V segment lost 4 bases and the J segment 0 bases; nucleotides outside the gene matches: 8. Germline assignment: CDR1 LGHDT and CDR2 YNNKEL (reference sequence). This CDR3 contains 16 residues. CDR3 protein: CASSRSLAEISYEQYF. CDR3 bases: TGTGCCAGCAGCCGTTCACTAGCGGAGATCTCCTACGAGCAGTACTTC.

This clonotype was recorded a few times. The J gene is TRBJ2-5, the V gene TRBV28; the D is unclear. From germline, CDR1 is MDHEN and CDR2 SYDVKM. The CDR3 is made up of 14 amino acids. The germline V and J ends were trimmed by 3 bases and 7 bases, with 15 bases remaining between them. CDR3 sequence reads: CASSFLPTTGTQYF. The DNA for the CDR3 is TGTGCCAGCAGTTTTCTTCCGACAACGGGGACCCAGTACTTC.

In DNA, the CDR3 is TGTGCCAGCAGTGATCCGGGTAGCGGGAACGAGCAGTACTTC. It yields the protein CASSDPGSGNEQYF. This rearrangement joins TRBV28 to TRBJ2-7; 8 bases agree with TRBD2. V trimming: 5 bases; J trimming: 5 bases; junction bases outside the gene matches: 8. The CDR3 covers 14 residues. Germline assignment: CDR1 MDHEN and CDR2 SYDVKM.

V is TRBV12-3 or TRBV12-4 and J is TRBJ2-1; 7 bases line up with TRBD2. V lost 2 bases to trimming and J lost 4 bases; unmatched junction nucleotides: 5. The CDR3 sequence is 15 residues long. The CDR3 DNA reads as TGTGCCAGCAGTTTATCCCTAGCGGTTTACAATGAGCAGTTCTTC. Amino acids: CASSLSLAVYNEQFF.

The chain carries TRBV12-3 or TRBV12-4 and TRBJ2-7; a possible D gene is TRBD2 (6 bases). This CDR3 region has 14 residues. Trimming removed 6 bases at V and 3 bases at J, with 15 bases between. The CDR3 sequence is CASSPPEDYYEQYF. For the CDR3, the DNA is TGTGCCAGCAGCCCCCCGGAGGACTACTACGAGCAGTACTTC.

CDR3 nucleotides: TGCGCCAGCAGCCCCCCCATCGCGGGGTCCTACGAGCAGTACTTC. Translation: CASSPPIAGSYEQYF. The rearrangement links TRBV5-1 to TRBJ2-7, with D perhaps matching TRBD2 (6 bases). Germline-derived CDR1 and CDR2 are SGHRS and YFSETQ. Trimming removed 4 bases at V and 1 base at J, with 15 bases between. This CDR3 spans 15 amino acids.